This T cell receptor (beta chain) originates from a study of shared clonotypes between healthy human individuals. Study observations and caveats: When compared with the clonotypes that were shared by all four sorted-subset donors, the non-shared clonotypes turned out to have lower generation probabilities.

CDR3 length equals 11 residues. Looked up from germline, CDR1 is MDHEN and CDR2 is SYDVKM. With 4 bases removed from V and 9 bases from J, the gap between germline ends came to 7 bases. CD4+ cells yielded CD45RA+ naive and CD45RA-negative memory subsets. This was a deep-level run. Here immunoSEQ multiplex PCR was the method, and the copy in TCRdb shows in-frame clones only, minus some. The sample carries more than 2,000,000 clones, over 85% recorded once. In regard to this clone: The antigen remains undetermined.

The chain combines TRBV28 with TRBJ1-5, with no clear D. The source material was naive CD4+ T cells from PBMCs. The sample's subset: CD45RA+ positively selected. This receptor was identified in a man younger than 35 in good health. Some clones in this sample may be carry-over from other donors' samples. CDR3 bases: TGTGCCAGCAGTTCGGTTTTGCCCCAGCATTTT. It encodes CASSSVLPQHF. The full variable domain, completed using reference TRBV28 and TRBJ1-5, is DVKVTQSSRYLVKRTGEKVFLECVQDMDHENMFWYRQDPGLGLRLIYFSYDVKMKEKGDIPEGYSVSREKKERFSLILESASTNQTSMYLCASSSVLPQHFGDGTRLSIL.